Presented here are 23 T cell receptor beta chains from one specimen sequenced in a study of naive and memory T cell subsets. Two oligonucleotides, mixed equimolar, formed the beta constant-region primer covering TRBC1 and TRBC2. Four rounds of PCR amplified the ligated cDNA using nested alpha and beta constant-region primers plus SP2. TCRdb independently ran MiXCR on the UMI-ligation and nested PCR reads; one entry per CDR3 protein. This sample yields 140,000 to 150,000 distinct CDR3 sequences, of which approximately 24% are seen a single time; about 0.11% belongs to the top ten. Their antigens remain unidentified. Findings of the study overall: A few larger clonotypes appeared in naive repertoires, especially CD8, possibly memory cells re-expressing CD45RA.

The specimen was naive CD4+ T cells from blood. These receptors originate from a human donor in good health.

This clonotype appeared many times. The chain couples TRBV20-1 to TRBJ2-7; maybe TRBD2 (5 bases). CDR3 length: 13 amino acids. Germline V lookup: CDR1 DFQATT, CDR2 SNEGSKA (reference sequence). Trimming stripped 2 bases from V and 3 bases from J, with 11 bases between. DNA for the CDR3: TGCAGTGCTAGACAACTAGTAGTCTACGAGCAGTACTTC. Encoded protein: CSARQLVVYEQYF.

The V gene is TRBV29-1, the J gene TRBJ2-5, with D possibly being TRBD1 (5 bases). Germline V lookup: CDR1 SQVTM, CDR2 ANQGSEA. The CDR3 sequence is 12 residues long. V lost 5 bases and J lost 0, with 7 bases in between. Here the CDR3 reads CSVPGYQETQYF. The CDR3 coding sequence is TGCAGCGTTCCAGGGTACCAAGAGACCCAGTACTTC.

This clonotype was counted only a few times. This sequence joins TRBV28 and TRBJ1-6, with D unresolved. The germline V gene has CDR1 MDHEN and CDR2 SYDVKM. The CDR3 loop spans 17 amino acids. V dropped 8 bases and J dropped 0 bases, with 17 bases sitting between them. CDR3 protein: CASFQGWLSSYNSPLHF. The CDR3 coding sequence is TGTGCCAGCTTCCAAGGCTGGCTGAGCTCCTATAATTCACCCCTCCACTTT.

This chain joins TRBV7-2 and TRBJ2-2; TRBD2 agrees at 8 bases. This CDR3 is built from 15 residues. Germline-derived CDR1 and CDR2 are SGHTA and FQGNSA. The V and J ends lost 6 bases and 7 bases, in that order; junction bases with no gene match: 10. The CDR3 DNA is TGTGCCAGCAGTCGACAAGCGGGAGTGGGCGGGGAGCTGTTTTTT. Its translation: CASSRQAGVGGELFF. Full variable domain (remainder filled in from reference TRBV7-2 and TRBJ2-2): GAGVSQSPSNKVTEKGKDVELRCDPISGHTALYWYRQSLGQGLEFLIYFQGNSAPDKSGLPSDRFSAERTGGSVSTLTIQRTQQEDSAVYLCASSRQAGVGGELFFGEGSRLTVL.

The DNA for the CDR3 is TGTGCCAGCAGTTTCGGCCTAGCGGGCCGGGAGCAGTATTTT. Translated, it gives CASSFGLAGREQYF. The rearrangement uses TRBV12-3 or TRBV12-4 and TRBJ2-3, with 8 bases fitting TRBD2. CDR3 length: 14 residues. V shed 3 bases and J 11 bases; nucleotides not matched to a gene: 10.

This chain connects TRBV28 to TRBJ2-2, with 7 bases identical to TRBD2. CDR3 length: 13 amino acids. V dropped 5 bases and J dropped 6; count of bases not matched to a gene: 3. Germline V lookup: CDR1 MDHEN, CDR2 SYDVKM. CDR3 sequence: CASSAAGAGELFF. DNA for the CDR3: TGTGCCAGCAGTGCCGCGGGGGCCGGGGAGCTGTTTTTT.

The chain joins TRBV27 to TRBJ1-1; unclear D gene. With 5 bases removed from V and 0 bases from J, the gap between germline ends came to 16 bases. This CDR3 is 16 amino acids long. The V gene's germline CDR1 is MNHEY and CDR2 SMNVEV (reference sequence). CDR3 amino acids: CASSAGLMGMNTEAFF. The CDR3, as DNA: TGTGCCAGCAGTGCCGGACTGATGGGGATGAACACTGAAGCTTTCTTT.

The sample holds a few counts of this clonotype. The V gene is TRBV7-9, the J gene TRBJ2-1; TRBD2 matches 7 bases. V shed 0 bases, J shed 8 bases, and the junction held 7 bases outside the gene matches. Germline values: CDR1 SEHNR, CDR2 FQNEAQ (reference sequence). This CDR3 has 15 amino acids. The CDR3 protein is CASSLAAGASHEQFF. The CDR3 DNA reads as TGTGCCAGCAGCTTAGCGGCGGGAGCCTCCCATGAGCAGTTCTTC.

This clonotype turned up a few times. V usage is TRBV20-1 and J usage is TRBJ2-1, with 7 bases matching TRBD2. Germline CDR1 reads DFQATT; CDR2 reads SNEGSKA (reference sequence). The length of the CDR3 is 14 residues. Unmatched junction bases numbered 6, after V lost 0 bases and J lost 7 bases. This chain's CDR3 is CSARDSRGGNEQFF. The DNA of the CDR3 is TGCAGTGCTAGAGATTCCCGGGGAGGGAATGAGCAGTTCTTC.

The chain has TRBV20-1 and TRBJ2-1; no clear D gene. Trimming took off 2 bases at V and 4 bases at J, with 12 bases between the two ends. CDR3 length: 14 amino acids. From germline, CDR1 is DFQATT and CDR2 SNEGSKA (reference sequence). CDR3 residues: CSARNLGGYNEQFF. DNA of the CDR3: TGCAGTGCTAGAAATTTAGGTGGATACAATGAGCAGTTCTTC.

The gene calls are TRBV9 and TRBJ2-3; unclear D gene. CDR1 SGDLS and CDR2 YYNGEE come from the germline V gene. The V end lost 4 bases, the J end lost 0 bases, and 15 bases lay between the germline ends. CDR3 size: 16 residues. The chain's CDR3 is CASSPRSQGSTDTQYF. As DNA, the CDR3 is TGTGCCAGCAGCCCCAGGTCCCAAGGTAGCACAGATACGCAGTATTTT.

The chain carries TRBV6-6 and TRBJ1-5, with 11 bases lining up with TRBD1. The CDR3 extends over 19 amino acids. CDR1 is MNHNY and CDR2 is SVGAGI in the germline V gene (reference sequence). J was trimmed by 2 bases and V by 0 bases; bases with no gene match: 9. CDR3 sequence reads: CASSYSRDRGSVGNQPQHF. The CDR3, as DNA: TGTGCCAGCAGTTACTCCCGGGACAGGGGGAGTGTAGGCAATCAGCCCCAGCATTTT.

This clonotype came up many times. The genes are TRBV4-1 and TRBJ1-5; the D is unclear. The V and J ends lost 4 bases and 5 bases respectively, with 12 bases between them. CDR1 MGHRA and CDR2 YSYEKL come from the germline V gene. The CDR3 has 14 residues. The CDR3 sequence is CASSPQERDQPQHF. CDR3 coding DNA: TGCGCCAGCAGCCCGCAGGAAAGAGATCAGCCCCAGCATTTT.

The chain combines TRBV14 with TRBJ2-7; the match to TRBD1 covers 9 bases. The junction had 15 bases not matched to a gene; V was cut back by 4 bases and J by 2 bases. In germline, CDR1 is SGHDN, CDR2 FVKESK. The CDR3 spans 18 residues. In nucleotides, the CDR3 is TGTGCCAGCAGCCCGAGATTCCCCCTGGACAGGGGAACCTACGAGCAGTACTTC. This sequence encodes CASSPRFPLDRGTYEQYF. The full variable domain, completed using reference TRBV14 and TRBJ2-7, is EAGVTQFPSHSVIEKGQTVTLRCDPISGHDNLYWYRRVMGKEIKFLLHFVKESKQDESGMPNNRFLAERTGGTYSTLKVQPAELEDSGVYFCASSPRFPLDRGTYEQYFGPGTRLTVT.

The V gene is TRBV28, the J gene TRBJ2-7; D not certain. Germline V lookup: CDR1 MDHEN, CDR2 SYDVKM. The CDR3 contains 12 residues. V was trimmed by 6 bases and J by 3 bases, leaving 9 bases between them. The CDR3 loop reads CASSNNGYEQYF. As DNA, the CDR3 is TGTGCCAGCAGCAACAACGGCTACGAGCAGTACTTC. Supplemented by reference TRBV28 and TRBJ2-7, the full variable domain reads DVKVTQSSRYLVKRTGEKVFLECVQDMDHENMFWYRQDPGLGLRLIYFSYDVKMKEKGDIPEGYSVSREKKERFSLILESASTNQTSMYLCASSNNGYEQYFGPGTRLTVT.

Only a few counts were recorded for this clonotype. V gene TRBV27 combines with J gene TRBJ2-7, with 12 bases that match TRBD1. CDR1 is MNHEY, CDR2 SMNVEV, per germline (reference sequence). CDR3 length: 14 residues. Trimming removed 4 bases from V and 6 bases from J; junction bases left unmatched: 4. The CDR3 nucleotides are TGTGCCAGCAGTTCGGGACAGGGGGCGCGCGAGCAGTACTTC. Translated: CASSSGQGAREQYF.

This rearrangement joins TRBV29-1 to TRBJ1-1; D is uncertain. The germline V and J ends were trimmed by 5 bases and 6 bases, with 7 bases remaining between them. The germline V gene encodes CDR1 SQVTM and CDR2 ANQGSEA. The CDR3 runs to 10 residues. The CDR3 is CSVQGPEAFF. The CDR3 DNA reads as TGCAGCGTTCAAGGGCCTGAAGCTTTCTTT.

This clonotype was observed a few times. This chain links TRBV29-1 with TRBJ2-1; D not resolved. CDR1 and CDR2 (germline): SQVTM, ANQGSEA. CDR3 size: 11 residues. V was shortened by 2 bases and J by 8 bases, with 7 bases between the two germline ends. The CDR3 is CSVESLDEQFF. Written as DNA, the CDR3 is TGCAGCGTTGAAAGTCTAGATGAGCAGTTCTTC.

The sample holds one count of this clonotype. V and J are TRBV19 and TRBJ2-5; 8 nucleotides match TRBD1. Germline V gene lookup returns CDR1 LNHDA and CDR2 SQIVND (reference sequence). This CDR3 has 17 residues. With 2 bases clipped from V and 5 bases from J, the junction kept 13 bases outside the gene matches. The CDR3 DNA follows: TGTGCCAGTAGTATAAGAGTTCGGGCAGGGGGCCGGGAGACCCAGTACTTC. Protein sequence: CASSIRVRAGGRETQYF.

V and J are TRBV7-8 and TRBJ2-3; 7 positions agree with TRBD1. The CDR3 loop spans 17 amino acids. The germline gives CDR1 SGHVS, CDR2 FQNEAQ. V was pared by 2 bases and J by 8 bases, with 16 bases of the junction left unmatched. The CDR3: CASSLNLLGQSHGTQYF. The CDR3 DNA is TGTGCCAGCAGCTTAAATCTCTTGGGACAGTCGCATGGTACGCAGTATTTT. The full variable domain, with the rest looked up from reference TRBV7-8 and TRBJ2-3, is GAGVSQSPRYKVAKRGQDVALRCDPISGHVSLFWYQQALGQGPEFLTYFQNEAQLDKSGLPSDRFFAERPEGSVSTLKIQRTQQEDSAVYLCASSLNLLGQSHGTQYFGPGTRLTVL.

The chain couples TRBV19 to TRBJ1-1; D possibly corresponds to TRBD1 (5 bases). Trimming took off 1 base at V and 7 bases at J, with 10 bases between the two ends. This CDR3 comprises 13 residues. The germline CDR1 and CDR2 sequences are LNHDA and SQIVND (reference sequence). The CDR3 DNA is TGTGCCAGTAGTATAGGACGGGGGATTGAAGCTTTCTTT. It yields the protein CASSIGRGIEAFF.

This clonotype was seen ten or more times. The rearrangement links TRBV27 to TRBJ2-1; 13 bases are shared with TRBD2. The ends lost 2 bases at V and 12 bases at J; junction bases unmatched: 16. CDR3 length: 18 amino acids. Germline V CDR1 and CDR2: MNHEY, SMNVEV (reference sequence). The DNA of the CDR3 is TGTGCCAGCAGTTTAAAGCCCCCGGGACTAGCGGGATCGCTTGGGCAGTTCTTC. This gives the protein CASSLKPPGLAGSLGQFF.

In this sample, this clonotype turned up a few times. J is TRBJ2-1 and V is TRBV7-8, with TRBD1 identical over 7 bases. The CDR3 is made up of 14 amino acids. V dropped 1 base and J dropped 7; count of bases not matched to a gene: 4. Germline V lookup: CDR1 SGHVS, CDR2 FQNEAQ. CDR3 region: CASSLVSGGNEQFF. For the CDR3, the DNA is TGTGCCAGCAGCTTAGTTTCAGGGGGTAATGAGCAGTTCTTC.